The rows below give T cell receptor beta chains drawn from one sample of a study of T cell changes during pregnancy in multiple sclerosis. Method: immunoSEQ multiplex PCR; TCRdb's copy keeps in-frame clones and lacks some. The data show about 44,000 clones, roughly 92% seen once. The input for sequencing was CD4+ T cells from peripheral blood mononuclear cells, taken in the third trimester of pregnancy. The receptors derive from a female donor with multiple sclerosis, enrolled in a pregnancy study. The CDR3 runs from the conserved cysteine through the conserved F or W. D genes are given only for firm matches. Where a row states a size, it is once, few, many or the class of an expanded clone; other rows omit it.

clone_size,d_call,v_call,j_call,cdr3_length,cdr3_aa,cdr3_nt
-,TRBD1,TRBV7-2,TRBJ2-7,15,CASSPDRGGWYEQYF,TGTGCCAGCAGTCCTGACAGGGGCGGGTGGTACGAGCAGTACTTC
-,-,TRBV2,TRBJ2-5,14,CASSRLIIQETQYF,TGTGCCAGCAGCCGACTAATAATTCAGGAGACCCAGTACTTC
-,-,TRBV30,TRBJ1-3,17,CAWSVLRQRPTGNTIYF,TGTGCCTGGAGTGTATTACGACAGAGGCCGACTGGAAACACCATATATTTT
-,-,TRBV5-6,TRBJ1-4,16,CASSALGGSPNEKLFF,TGTGCCAGCAGCGCCCTCGGGGGATCCCCTAATGAAAAACTGTTTTTT
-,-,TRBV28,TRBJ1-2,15,CASSFARGGNYGYTF,TGTGCCAGCAGTTTTGCACGGGGGGGAAACTATGGCTACACCTTC
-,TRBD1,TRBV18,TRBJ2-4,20,CASSLSRTGGVDPAKNIQYF,TGTGCCAGCTCACTGTCAAGGACAGGGGGCGTCGACCCTGCCAAAAACATTCAGTACTTC
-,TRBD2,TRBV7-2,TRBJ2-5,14,CASSLAQREKTQYF,TGTGCCAGCAGCTTAGCGCAGCGGGAGAAGACCCAGTACTTC
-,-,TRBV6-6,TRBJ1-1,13,CASSSTGNTEAFF,TGTGCCAGCAGTTCGACGGGAAACACTGAAGCTTTCTTT
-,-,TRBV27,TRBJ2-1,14,CASSFFGQGSEQFF,TGTGCCAGCAGTTTTTTTGGTCAGGGGAGTGAGCAGTTCTTC
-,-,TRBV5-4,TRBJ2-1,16,CASSLAGIAPYNEQFF,TGTGCCAGCAGCTTGGCCGGGATAGCCCCCTACAATGAGCAGTTCTTC
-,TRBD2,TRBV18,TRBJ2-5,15,CASSPLRGEGETQYF,TGTGCCAGCTCCCCCCTCCGGGGGGAGGGAGAGACCCAGTACTTC
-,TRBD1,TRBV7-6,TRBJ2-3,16,CASSLGSGGGTDTQYF,TGTGCCAGCAGCTTAGGATCAGGGGGCGGCACAGATACGCAGTATTTT
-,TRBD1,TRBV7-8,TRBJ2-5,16,CASSLGPGQGAQTQYF,TGTGCCAGCAGCTTGGGACCGGGACAGGGAGCTCAGACCCAGTACTTC
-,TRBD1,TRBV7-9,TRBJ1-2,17,CASSSYPGQGKNYGYTF,TGTGCCAGCAGCTCTTATCCGGGACAGGGCAAAAACTATGGCTACACCTTC
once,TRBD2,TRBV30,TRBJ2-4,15,CAWRTAGEAKNIQYF,TGTGCCTGGAGAACGGCGGGAGAAGCCAAAAACATTCAGTACTTC
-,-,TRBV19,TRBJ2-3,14,CASSMGRDTDTQYF,TGTGCCAGTAGTATGGGCCGGGACACAGATACGCAGTATTTT
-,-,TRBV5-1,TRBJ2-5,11,CASRQGETQYF,TGCGCCAGCAGGCAGGGAGAGACCCAGTACTTC
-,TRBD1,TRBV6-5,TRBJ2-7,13,CASSYTRGYEQYF,TGTGCCAGCAGTTATACCAGGGGGTACGAGCAGTACTTC
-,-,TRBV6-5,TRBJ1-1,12,CASSYPPAEAFF,TGTGCCAGCAGTTACCCTCCAGCTGAAGCTTTCTTT
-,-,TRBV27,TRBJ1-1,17,CASSLWPPGDMNTEAFF,TGTGCCAGCAGTTTATGGCCTCCAGGGGACATGAACACTGAAGCTTTCTTT
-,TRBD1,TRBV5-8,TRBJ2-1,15,CASSLGDSSYNEQFF,TGTGCCAGCAGCTTGGGGGACAGCTCCTACAATGAGCAGTTCTTC
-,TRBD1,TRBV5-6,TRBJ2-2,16,CASSGNRGRATGELFF,TGTGCCAGCAGCGGAAACAGGGGGCGCGCCACCGGGGAGCTGTTTTTT
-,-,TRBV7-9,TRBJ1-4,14,CASSLGVSEEKLFF,TGTGCCAGCAGCTTAGGCGTCAGCGAGGAAAAACTGTTTTTT
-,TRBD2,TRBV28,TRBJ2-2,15,CASSLGGRASGELFF,TGTGCCAGCAGTTTGGGCGGGAGGGCCTCCGGGGAGCTGTTTTTT
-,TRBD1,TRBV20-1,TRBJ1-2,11,CSAHRGGGYTF,TGCAGTGCCCACAGGGGAGGAGGCTACACCTTC
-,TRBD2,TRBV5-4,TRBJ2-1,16,CASSPGLAGGYNEQFF,TGTGCCAGCAGCCCCGGACTAGCGGGAGGTTACAATGAGCAGTTCTTC
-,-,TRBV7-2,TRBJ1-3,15,CASSLVGGGGNTIYF,TGTGCCAGCAGCTTAGTTGGGGGGGGCGGAAACACCATATATTTT
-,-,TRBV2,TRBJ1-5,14,CASRAQALNQPQHF,TGTGCCAGCCGCGCCCAGGCCCTCAATCAGCCCCAGCATTTT
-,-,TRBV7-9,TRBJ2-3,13,CASSFFGTDTQYF,TGTGCCAGCAGCTTCTTCGGCACAGATACGCAGTATTTT
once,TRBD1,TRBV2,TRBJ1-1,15,CASTRIGTVNTEAFF,TGTGCCAGCACTAGAATCGGGACAGTCAACACTGAAGCTTTCTTT
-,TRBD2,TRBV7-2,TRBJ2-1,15,CASSSTAGGYNEQFF,TGTGCCAGCAGCTCGACAGCGGGAGGGTACAATGAGCAGTTCTTC
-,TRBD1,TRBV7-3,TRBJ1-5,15,CASSLDRYSNQPQHF,TGTGCCAGCAGTCTGGACAGGTATAGCAATCAGCCCCAGCATTTT
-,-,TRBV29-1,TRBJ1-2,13,CSVVLGGSYGYTF,TGCAGCGTTGTGCTCGGAGGGTCCTATGGCTACACCTTC
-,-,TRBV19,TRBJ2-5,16,CASSMGAGVLPETQYF,TGTGCCAGTAGTATGGGAGCAGGGGTTTTGCCAGAGACCCAGTACTTC
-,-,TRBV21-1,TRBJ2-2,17,CASSQNGVAGNTGELFF,TGTGCCAGCAGCCAAAACGGAGTAGCGGGAAACACCGGGGAGCTGTTTTTT
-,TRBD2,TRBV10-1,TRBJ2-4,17,CARRPGLALLAKNIQYF,TGCGCCAGAAGACCGGGACTAGCGCTTCTAGCCAAAAACATTCAGTACTTC
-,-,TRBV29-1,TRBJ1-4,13,CSAQGGRGEKLFF,TGCAGCGCCCAGGGAGGGCGGGGTGAAAAACTGTTTTTT
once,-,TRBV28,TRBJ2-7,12,CASSLPTYEQYF,TGTGCCAGCAGTTTACCAACCTACGAGCAGTACTTC
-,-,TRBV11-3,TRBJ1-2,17,CASSSILVGGGVVGYTF,TGTGCCAGCAGCTCCATCCTCGTGGGAGGGGGAGTAGTCGGCTACACCTTC
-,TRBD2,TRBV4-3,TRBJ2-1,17,CASSQVLAGGLYNEQFF,TGCGCCAGCAGCCAAGTCTTAGCGGGAGGACTCTACAATGAGCAGTTCTTC
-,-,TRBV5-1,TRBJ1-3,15,CASSRDGTSGNTIYF,TGCGCCAGCAGCCGGGACGGGACTTCTGGAAACACCATATATTTT
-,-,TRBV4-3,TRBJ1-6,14,CASSQVLLNSPLHF,TGCGCCAGCAGCCAAGTCTTACTGAATTCACCCCTCCACTTT
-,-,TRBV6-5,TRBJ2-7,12,CASSLPSDEQYF,TGTGCCAGCAGTCTCCCGTCCGACGAGCAGTACTTC
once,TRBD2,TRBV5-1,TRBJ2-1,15,CASSGGLAGVNEQFF,TGCGCCAGCAGCGGCGGACTAGCGGGAGTGAATGAGCAGTTCTTC
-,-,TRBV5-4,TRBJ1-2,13,CASSLRGFPGYTF,TGTGCCAGCAGCTTGAGGGGCTTCCCCGGCTACACCTTC
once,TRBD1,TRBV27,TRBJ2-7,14,CASSFVQGAGEQYF,TGTGCCAGCAGTTTTGTACAGGGGGCTGGTGAGCAGTACTTC
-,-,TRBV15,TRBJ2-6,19,CATSRDWSRGSSGANVLTF,TGTGCCACCAGCAGAGACTGGAGCAGGGGCAGCTCTGGGGCCAACGTCCTGACTTTC
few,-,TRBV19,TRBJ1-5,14,CASSIGGGSQPQHF,TGTGCCAGTAGTATAGGGGGGGGGTCCCAGCCCCAGCATTTT
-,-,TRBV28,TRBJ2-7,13,CASSRTSPDEQYF,TGTGCCAGCAGTCGGACTTCCCCGGACGAGCAGTACTTC
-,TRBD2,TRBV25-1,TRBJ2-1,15,CASIEGAGAYNEQFF,TGTGCCAGCATAGAAGGGGCGGGAGCCTACAATGAGCAGTTCTTC
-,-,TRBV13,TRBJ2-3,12,CASSSTTHTQYF,TGTGCCAGCAGCTCGACTACCCATACGCAGTATTTT
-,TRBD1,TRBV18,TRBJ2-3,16,CASSQTGTGDTDTQYF,TGTGCCAGCTCACAAACCGGGACAGGCGACACAGATACGCAGTATTTT
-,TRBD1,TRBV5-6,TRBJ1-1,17,CASSIAGTGSMNTEAFF,TGTGCCAGCAGCATTGCCGGGACAGGGTCCATGAACACTGAAGCTTTCTTT
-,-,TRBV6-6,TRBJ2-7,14,CASSYRRLDYEQYF,TGTGCCAGCAGTTATAGAAGATTAGACTACGAGCAGTACTTC
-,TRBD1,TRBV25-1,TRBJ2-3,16,CASSSRTGAATDTQYF,TGTGCCAGCAGTTCCCGGACAGGGGCGGCAACAGATACGCAGTATTTT
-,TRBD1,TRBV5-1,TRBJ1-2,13,CASSLGQGVGYTF,TGCGCCAGCAGCTTGGGACAGGGAGTGGGCTACACCTTC
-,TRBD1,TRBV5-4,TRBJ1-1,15,CASSLVDRPNTEAFF,TGTGCCAGCAGCTTGGTGGACAGGCCGAACACTGAAGCTTTCTTT
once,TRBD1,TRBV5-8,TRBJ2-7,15,CASSLPGQRAYEQYF,TGTGCCAGCAGCTTGCCGGGACAGCGAGCCTACGAGCAGTACTTC
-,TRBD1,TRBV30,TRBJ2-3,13,CAWSAGGPDTQYF,TGTGCCTGGAGTGCAGGGGGTCCAGATACGCAGTATTTT